This note documents a single TCR beta chain sequence. Its antigen is currently unknown. Trimming stripped 0 bases from V and 0 bases from J, with 4 bases between. The CDR3 has 15 amino acids. The germline CDR1 and CDR2 sequences are SGHTS and YDEGEE. This sample is part of a study of cytomegalovirus exposure and HLA in healthy donors. Overall study findings and caveats: Among the most significant clusters, several appeared linked to common viral pathogens in a later analysis.

This PCR relied on a set of 60 Vbeta primers and 13 Jbeta primers. Some clones are missing from TCRdb's copy, which holds only in-frame ones; the method was immunoSEQ multiplex PCR. This table has more than 95,000 clones, roughly four fifths appearing once. The source material was PBMCs. The receptor's source is a woman aged 35 to 49 in good health and CMV-seronegative. The chain recombines TRBV5-8 with TRBJ1-6; D is ambiguous. CDR3 sequence (DNA): TGTGCCAGCAGCTTGGACAGCTCCTATAATTCACCCCTCCACTTT. It is translated as CASSLDSSYNSPLHF.